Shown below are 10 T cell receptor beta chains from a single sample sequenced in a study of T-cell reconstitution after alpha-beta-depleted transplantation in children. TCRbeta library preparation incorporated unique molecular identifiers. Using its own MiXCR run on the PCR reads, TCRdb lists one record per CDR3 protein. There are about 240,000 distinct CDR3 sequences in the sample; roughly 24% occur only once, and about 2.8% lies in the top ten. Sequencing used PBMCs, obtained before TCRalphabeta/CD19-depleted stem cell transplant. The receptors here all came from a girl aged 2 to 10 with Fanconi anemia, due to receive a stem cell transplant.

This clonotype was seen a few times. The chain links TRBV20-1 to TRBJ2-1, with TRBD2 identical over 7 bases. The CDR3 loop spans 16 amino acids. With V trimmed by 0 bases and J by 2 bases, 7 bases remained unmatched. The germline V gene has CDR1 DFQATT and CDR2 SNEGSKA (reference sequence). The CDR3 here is CSARDEAGITYNEQFF. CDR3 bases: TGCAGTGCTAGAGACGAAGCGGGGATAACCTACAATGAGCAGTTCTTC.

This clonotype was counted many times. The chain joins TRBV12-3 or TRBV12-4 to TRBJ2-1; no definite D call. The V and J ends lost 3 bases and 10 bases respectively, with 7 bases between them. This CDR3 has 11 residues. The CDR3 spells CASSFLWEQFF. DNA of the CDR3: TGTGCCAGCAGTTTCTTGTGGGAGCAGTTCTTC.

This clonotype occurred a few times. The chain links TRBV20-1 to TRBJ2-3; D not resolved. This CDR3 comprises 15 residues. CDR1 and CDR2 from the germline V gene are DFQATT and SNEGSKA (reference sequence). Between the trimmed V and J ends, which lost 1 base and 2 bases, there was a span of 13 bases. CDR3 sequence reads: CSARGSSRYTDTQYF. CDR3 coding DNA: TGCAGTGCTAGAGGGAGTAGCCGATACACAGATACGCAGTATTTT.

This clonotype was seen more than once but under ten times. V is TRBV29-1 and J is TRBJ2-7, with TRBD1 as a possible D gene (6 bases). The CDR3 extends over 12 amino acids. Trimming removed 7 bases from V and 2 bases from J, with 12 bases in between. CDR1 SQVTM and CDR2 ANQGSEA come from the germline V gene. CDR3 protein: CSGGPGPYEQYF. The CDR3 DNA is TGCAGCGGGGGGCCGGGCCCCTACGAGCAGTACTTC.

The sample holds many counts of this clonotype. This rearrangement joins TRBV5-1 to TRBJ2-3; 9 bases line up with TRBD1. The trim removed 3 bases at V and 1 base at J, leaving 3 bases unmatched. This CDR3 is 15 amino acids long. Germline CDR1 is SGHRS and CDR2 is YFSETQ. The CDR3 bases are TGCGCCAGCAGCTCGGGACAGGGCGGCACAGATACGCAGTATTTT. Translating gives CASSSGQGGTDTQYF.

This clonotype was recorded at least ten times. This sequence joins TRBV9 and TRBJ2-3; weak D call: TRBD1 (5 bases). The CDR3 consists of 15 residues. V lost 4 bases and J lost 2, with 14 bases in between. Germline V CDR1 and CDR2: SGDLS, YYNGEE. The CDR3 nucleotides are TGTGCCAGCAGCTTCCGACAGAGTCTCACAGATACGCAGTATTTT. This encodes CASSFRQSLTDTQYF.

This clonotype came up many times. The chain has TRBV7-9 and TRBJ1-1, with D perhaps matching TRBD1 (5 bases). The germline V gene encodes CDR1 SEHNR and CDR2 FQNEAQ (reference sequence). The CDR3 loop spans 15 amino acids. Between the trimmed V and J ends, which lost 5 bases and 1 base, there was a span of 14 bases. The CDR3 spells CASSDLRTPNTEAFF. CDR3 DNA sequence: TGTGCCAGCAGCGACCTCAGGACACCGAACACTGAAGCTTTCTTT.

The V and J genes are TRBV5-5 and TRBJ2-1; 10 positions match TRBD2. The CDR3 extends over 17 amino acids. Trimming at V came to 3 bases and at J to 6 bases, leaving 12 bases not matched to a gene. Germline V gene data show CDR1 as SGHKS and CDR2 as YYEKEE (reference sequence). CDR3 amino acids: CASSWTSGPSPGNEQFF. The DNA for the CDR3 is TGTGCCAGCAGCTGGACTAGCGGACCTTCCCCGGGCAATGAGCAGTTCTTC.

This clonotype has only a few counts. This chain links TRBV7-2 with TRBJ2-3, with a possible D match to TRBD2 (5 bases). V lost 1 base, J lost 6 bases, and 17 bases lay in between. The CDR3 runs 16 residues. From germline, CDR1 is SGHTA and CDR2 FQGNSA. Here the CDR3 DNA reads TGTGCCAGCAGCTTAGGTGGGCCTAGCCTCGGCGATACGCAGTATTTT. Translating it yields CASSLGGPSLGDTQYF.

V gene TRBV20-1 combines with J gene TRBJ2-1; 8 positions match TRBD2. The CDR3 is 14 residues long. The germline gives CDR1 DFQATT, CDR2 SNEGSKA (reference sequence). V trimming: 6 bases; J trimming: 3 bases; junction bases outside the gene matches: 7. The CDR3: CSAHSGTVYNEQFF. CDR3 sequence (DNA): TGCAGTGCCCATAGCGGGACTGTCTACAATGAGCAGTTCTTC.